This TCR beta chain was identified in a study of human T cells and chemical hapten exposure (dated by TCRdb to the early 2020s). Background on the whole study: For sensitization, 2% DPC in acetone was applied to a roughly 2 cm by roughly 2 cm area of upper inner arm skin. Alopecia areata with under or over 50% scalp involvement, alopecia totalis and alopecia universalis were represented in the patient cohort, which was mostly female. Some 29 alopecia patients gave blood for TCR sequencing at one to four time points (pre-sensitization, 2, 6 and 24 weeks). Blood samples were taken from patients before sensitization (week 0) and at 2, 6 and about 24 weeks after DPC sensitization. Weekly therapeutic DPC doses were additionally applied to the scalp of patients throughout the roughly 25-week study period. Patch tests used Finn chambers with 0.01% DPC on the upper back, scored after 6 days by International Contact Dermatitis Research Group standards. The libraries were sequenced as a pool, and the TCR yield per sample differed mostly because of small variations in library volumes within the pool. In alopecia patients, the study followed how the peripheral blood TCR repertoire changed in vivo over primary and secondary sensitization to diphenylcyclopropenone (DPC), a hapten. Here is what the overall study found, with its caveats: Expanded TCRs formed significantly more large CDR3 similarity clusters than pre-sensitization or healthy control sets, consistent with antigen-driven responses. DPC sensitization did not change the number of TCRs with a frequency above 1 in 1000, and there was no evidence of changes in global repertoire structure. Repeated subsampling changed both the strength of the expansion versus patch-test correlation and the threshold at which that correlation became significant. Because all patients had alopecia, a presumed autoimmune disease, the immune response of the patients might differ from that of healthy individuals. Patch test score was positively correlated with the number of PT1 expanded TCRs, with significance at thresholds 8, 16 and 32 but not at 4.

The time point label for this specimen denotes: patch test 2, 6 weeks after DPC sensitization. According to the study, the label for this sample's treatment or condition signals: therapeutic diphenylcyclopropenone sensitization with weekly scalp DPC. Blood at each patch-test visit was drawn before the patch test was applied. Eligible patients were aged 18 to 70, diagnosed with alopecia, deemed suitable for DPC therapy, and excluded if pregnant. Total RNA was extracted from unfractionated whole blood that had been collected in Tempus Blood RNA tubes. V was cut back by 3 bases and J by 1 base, leaving a gap of 13 bases between them. Counted from cysteine to phenylalanine, this CDR3 has 15 amino acids. Solely the CDR3 DNA is kept, with 45 bases framed from the first base. The germline V gene yields SGHVS for CDR1 and FQNEAQ for CDR2. Library prep was done by RACE. The sequencer listed for this sample is NextSeq 500. During library preparation, unique molecular identifiers were attached to individual cDNA molecules so that TCRs could be counted in a quantitative, reproducible way. Each blood RNA sample was used to sequence both TCR alpha and TCR beta chains. The paper's data handling went like this. A median of around 100,000 TCRs per sample was observed, with a range of 23,224 to 690,600. The Decombinator software suite was used to annotate the V, J and CDR3 of the TCR reads. For the PS versus PT1 abundance plots, all samples were subsampled to the same number of TCRs (28,000). Expanded TCRs were defined as absent before sensitization and observed at least eight times at the 2-week time point. The public sequencing data were trimmed at Q25 with fastp and processed into clonotypes with MiXCR by TCRdb, which kept only in-frame beta chains. Identical CDR3 proteins give one entry, which carries the most common genes and DNA. TCRdb's processing, not the study's, gives the V and J calls here. The sample table shows 120,000 to 150,000 distinct CDR3 sequences, and about 11% are seen once. The ten largest make up approximately 1.3% of the sample.

About this clonotype itself: The antigen this receptor binds is unknown. One base away there is no much larger clone; base qualities are not given.

The sequencing here drew on whole blood, taken in connection with sensitization to the hapten diphenylcyclopropenone (DPC). The rearrangement combines TRBV7-8 with TRBJ2-7; a confident D gene designation cannot be given. The TCR sequence derives from a woman aged 45-60 years with alopecia areata. Some clones in this sample may be carry-over from other donors' samples. The CDR3 region reads CASSFLAATSYEQYF. The DNA sequence is given as TGTGCCAGCAGCTTTTTGGCCGCAACGTCCTACGAGCAGTACTTC. When the CDR3 is completed using the reference TRBV7-8 and TRBJ2-7 genes on either side, the full variable domain is GAGVSQSPRYKVAKRGQDVALRCDPISGHVSLFWYQQALGQGPEFLTYFQNEAQLDKSGLPSDRFFAERPEGSVSTLKIQRTQQEDSAVYLCASSFLAATSYEQYFGPGTRLTVT.